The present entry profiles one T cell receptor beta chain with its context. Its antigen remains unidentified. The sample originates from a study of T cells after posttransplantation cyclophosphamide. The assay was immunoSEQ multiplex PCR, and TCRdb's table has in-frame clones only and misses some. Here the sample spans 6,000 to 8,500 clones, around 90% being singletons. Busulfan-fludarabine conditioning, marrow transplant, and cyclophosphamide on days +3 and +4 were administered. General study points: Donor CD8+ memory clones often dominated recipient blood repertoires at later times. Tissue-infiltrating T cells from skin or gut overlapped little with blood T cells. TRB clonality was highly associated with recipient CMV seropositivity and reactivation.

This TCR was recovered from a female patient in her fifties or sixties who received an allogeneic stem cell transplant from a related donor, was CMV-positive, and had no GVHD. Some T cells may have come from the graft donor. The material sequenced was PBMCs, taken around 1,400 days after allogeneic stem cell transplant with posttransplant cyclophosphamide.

DNA for the CDR3: TGTGCCAGCAGTGAGGCCTACCCGGGACAGTTTAATCAGCCCCAGCATTTT. This gives the protein CASSEAYPGQFNQPQHF. This chain uses TRBV6-1 with TRBJ1-5; TRBD1 matches at 7 bases. The V and J ends lost 3 bases and 4 bases, in that order; junction bases with no gene match: 12. CDR1 and CDR2 (germline): MNHNS, SASEGT. CDR3 length: 17 residues.